These T cell receptor beta chains were read from a single sample in a study of blood T cell repertoires in COVID-19. Libraries were prepared by immunoSEQ multiplex PCR; TCRdb keeps only in-frame clonotypes and omits some of them. The sample includes under 300,000 clones, 65% to 85% seen only once; the top ten take around 5.2%. The sequenced sample was peripheral blood. These receptors were taken from a human donor in a cohort sampled during active COVID-19. CDR3s include the opening cysteine and the closing phenylalanine or tryptophan. D genes are given only for firm matches. Clone size is given for some rows only: seen once, a few or many times, or a class if the clone is expanded.

V gene	J gene	clone size	D gene	CDR3 protein	CDR3 DNA
TRBV27	TRBJ2-7	-	TRBD1	CASSFLDRGRIYEQYF	TGTGCCAGCAGTTTTCTGGACAGGGGGCGAATATACGAGCAGTACTTC
TRBV5-1	TRBJ2-7	-	TRBD2	CASSPTSGGSYEQYF	TGCGCCAGCAGCCCGACTAGCGGAGGGTCCTACGAGCAGTACTTC
TRBV19	TRBJ1-1	-	-	CASEAGMNTEAFF	TGTGCCAGTGAGGCAGGGATGAACACTGAAGCTTTCTTT
TRBV5-1	TRBJ2-1	-	-	CASSLVVDNEQFF	TGCGCCAGCAGCTTGGTAGTGGACAATGAGCAGTTCTTC
TRBV9	TRBJ2-7	-	-	CASSVGGALGSYEQYF	TGTGCCAGCAGCGTAGGTGGGGCCCTCGGGTCCTACGAGCAGTACTTC
TRBV5-1	TRBJ2-7	once	TRBD2	CASKIGSGKYEQYF	TGCGCCAGCAAAATTGGTAGCGGGAAATACGAGCAGTACTTC
TRBV18	TRBJ1-2	once	-	CASSRSDSYYGYTF	TGTGCCAGCTCACGATCCGACAGCTACTATGGCTACACCTTC
TRBV10-1	TRBJ2-1	-	TRBD1	CASSESGAGGLNEQFF	TGCGCCAGCAGTGAGTCGGGTGCAGGGGGCCTCAATGAGCAGTTCTTC
TRBV7-8	TRBJ2-5	-	TRBD2	CASSPTRLAIETQYF	TGTGCCAGCAGCCCAACCCGACTAGCCATAGAGACCCAGTACTTC
TRBV11-2	TRBJ2-7	-	-	CASSLADWSYEQYF	TGTGCCAGCAGCTTAGCGGACTGGTCCTACGAGCAGTACTTC
TRBV30	TRBJ1-6	-	TRBD1	CAWSVVGTGNSPLHF	TGTGCCTGGAGTGTAGTCGGGACAGGGAATTCACCCCTCCACTTT
TRBV24-1	TRBJ2-2	once	-	CATSDQTAGTGELFF	TGTGCCACCAGTGATCAGACCGCGGGCACCGGGGAGCTGTTTTTT
TRBV3-1/TRBV3-2	TRBJ2-5	-	TRBD2	CASSLAGGPSSQYF	TGTGCCAGCAGCCTAGCGGGGGGGCCCTCGTCCCAGTACTTC
TRBV6-6	TRBJ2-7	-	TRBD1	CASSYLTGSEQYF	TGTGCCAGCAGTTACTTGACAGGGTCCGAGCAGTACTTC
TRBV27	TRBJ2-7	-	TRBD1	CASSFQGAPLGQYF	TGTGCCAGCAGTTTTCAGGGGGCCCCCTTAGGGCAGTACTTC
TRBV7-6	TRBJ2-7	-	TRBD2	CASSLERAGEEQYF	TGTGCCAGCAGCTTAGAACGAGCGGGGGAGGAGCAGTACTTC
TRBV2	TRBJ2-7	-	-	CASRHPGRDSYEQYF	TGTGCCAGCAGGCACCCCGGACGGGACTCCTACGAGCAGTACTTC
TRBV14	TRBJ2-1	-	-	CASNRLGGNEQFF	TGTGCCAGCAACCGCCTAGGGGGTAATGAGCAGTTCTTC
TRBV10-1	TRBJ1-2	-	-	CASSESSSLITRYGYTF	TGCGCCAGCAGTGAGTCTTCGTCCTTGATAACCCGGTATGGCTACACCTTC
TRBV20-1	TRBJ2-2	-	-	CSASLTGELFF	TGCAGTGCTAGTTTAACCGGGGAGCTGTTTTTT
TRBV6-5	TRBJ1-5	-	-	CASSYSGQGSNQPQHF	TGTGCCAGCAGTTACTCGGGGCAGGGCAGCAATCAGCCCCAGCATTTT
TRBV28	TRBJ2-1	-	TRBD1	CAGGDRGEYEQFF	TGTGCCGGGGGGGACAGGGGGGAATATGAGCAGTTCTTC
TRBV28	TRBJ1-6	-	-	CASSLPHSYNSPLHF	TGTGCCAGCAGTTTACCCCACTCCTATAATTCACCCCTCCACTTT
TRBV27	TRBJ2-1	-	-	CASSPIGDTSYNEQFF	TGTGCCAGCAGTCCGATCGGGGACACATCCTACAATGAGCAGTTCTTC
TRBV10-1	TRBJ2-1	-	TRBD2	CASSQAGEETYNEQFF	TGCGCCAGCAGTCAAGCGGGAGAAGAAACCTACAATGAGCAGTTCTTC
TRBV25-1	TRBJ2-3	-	-	CASAESTDTQYF	TGTGCCAGCGCCGAGTCCACAGATACGCAGTATTTT
TRBV28	TRBJ1-1	-	-	CASSPPSGYTEAFF	TGTGCCAGCAGTCCACCCTCAGGATACACTGAAGCTTTCTTT
TRBV5-6	TRBJ2-7	-	TRBD1	CASSPGTGGYYEQYF	TGTGCCAGCAGCCCCGGGACAGGGGGTTACTACGAGCAGTACTTC
TRBV7-2	TRBJ1-5	-	TRBD1	CASSPQGGVGQPQHF	TGTGCCAGCAGCCCGCAGGGGGGAGTGGGTCAGCCCCAGCATTTT
TRBV5-1	TRBJ1-2	-	-	CASSFRLNYGYTF	TGCGCCAGCAGCTTTCGACTTAACTATGGCTACACCTTC
TRBV12-5	TRBJ1-2	-	-	CASGPARGANYGYTF	TGTGCTAGTGGTCCGGCCCGGGGAGCTAACTATGGCTACACCTTC
TRBV29-1	TRBJ1-1	once	-	CSVLPGPRGTEAFF	TGCAGCGTTCTACCCGGCCCGCGGGGCACTGAAGCTTTCTTT
TRBV6-5	TRBJ1-3	-	TRBD1	CASRPGQGAGNTIYF	TGTGCCAGCAGGCCGGGACAGGGGGCTGGAAACACCATATATTTT